This T cell receptor beta chain emerged from a study of T cell responses to AZD1222 COVID-19 vaccine. As for the study in general: Timing groups of about 4 and about 12 weeks for second doses were pooled. Study results and caveats: Baseline seropositivity occurred in only six AZD1222 recipients. Possibly, clonal diversity was underestimated; donors were largely white British and included more females.

TCRdb's table, derived via immunoSEQ multiplex PCR, lists solely in-frame clones and lacks some. This sample has about 190,000 clones; roughly 92% occur once, and the top ten carry 1% to 1.5%. A note on this clone: Its target is not known.

The receptor comes from an adult in good health. The input for sequencing was peripheral blood, taken on day 0 of AZD1222 vaccination.

CDR3: CASSIDRSQETQYF. The CDR3, as DNA: TGTGCCAGCTCAATAGACAGGAGCCAAGAGACCCAGTACTTC. This sequence joins TRBV18 and TRBJ2-5, with D perhaps TRBD1 (6 bases). The CDR3 loop spans 14 amino acids. CDR1 and CDR2 from the germline V gene are KGHSH and LQKENI. Trimming took off 5 bases at V and 1 base at J, with 11 bases between the two ends. Together with reference TRBV18 and TRBJ2-5, the CDR3 gives the full variable domain: NAGVMQNPRHLVRRRGQEARLRCSPMKGHSHVYWYRQLPEEGLKFMVYLQKENIIDESGMPKERFSAEFPKEGPSILRIQQVVRGDSAAYFCASSIDRSQETQYFGPGTRLLVL.